The rows below give T cell receptor beta chains drawn from one sample of a study of blood T cell repertoires in COVID-19. Only in-frame clones appear in the TCRdb table, and some are missing; sequencing was by immunoSEQ multiplex PCR. This sample carries about 350,000 clones, over 75% of them seen once, and the ten largest clones take under 3%. The sample consisted of PBMCs or T cells enriched from blood (not recorded which). Receptors were obtained from a woman in her 30s who had recovered from COVID-19. Both conserved end residues are part of each CDR3. D genes are given only for firm matches. Only part of the rows carry a size: once, few, many, or a class if the clone is expanded.

size	D	J	V	DNA	CDR3
NA	TRBD2	TRBJ2-1	TRBV6-5	TGTGCCAGCAGTCCGGGACTAGAGTTCAATGAGCAGTTCTTC	CASSPGLEFNEQFF
NA	NA	TRBJ2-3	TRBV21-1	TGTGCCAGCCGCACACTGTTCTTTGTCACTGGTACGCAGTATTTT	CASRTLFFVTGTQYF
NA	TRBD1	TRBJ1-2	TRBV19	TGTGCCAGTAGTACTTGGACAGGAGCCCCTGGTGGCTACACCTTC	CASSTWTGAPGGYTF
NA	NA	TRBJ2-3	TRBV10-3	TGTGCCATAGGCGCGGAAGGCCGCGCAGATACGCAGTATTTT	CAIGAEGRADTQYF
NA	NA	TRBJ1-5	TRBV19	TGTGCCAGTAGTATGCTAAGAGACAATCAGCCCCAGCATTTT	CASSMLRDNQPQHF
NA	NA	TRBJ2-7	TRBV18	TGTGCCAGCTCACAAAACGCCGGCTACGAGCAGTACTTC	CASSQNAGYEQYF
NA	TRBD2	TRBJ2-3	TRBV11-2	TGTGCCAGCAGCGTCGGGACTAGCGGACGCACAGATACGCAGTATTTT	CASSVGTSGRTDTQYF
NA	NA	TRBJ2-1	TRBV28	TGTGCCAGCACCCTAGGGGCAGGAATACACAATGAGCAGTTCTTC	CASTLGAGIHNEQFF
once	TRBD1	TRBJ1-2	TRBV11-2	TGTGCCAGCAGCTTAGAAGGGAAGGGGGCCTACTATGGCTACACCTTC	CASSLEGKGAYYGYTF
NA	NA	TRBJ2-5	TRBV19	TGTGCCAGTAGTAACCCTGGAGGCCGGGGATATCAGACCCAGTACTTC	CASSNPGGRGYQTQYF
NA	TRBD1	TRBJ1-6	TRBV4-1	TGCGCCAGCAGCCAAGGACAGGGGAGGAATTCACCCCTCCACTTT	CASSQGQGRNSPLHF
few	TRBD1	TRBJ1-2	TRBV7-9	TGTGCCAGCAGCGTTACCGAACAGGGGAATGGCTACACCTTC	CASSVTEQGNGYTF
few	NA	TRBJ1-4	TRBV5-1	TGCGCCAGCAGCTGGGGGACTGCCGTTAATGAAAAACTGTTTTTT	CASSWGTAVNEKLFF
NA	NA	TRBJ2-6	TRBV7-9	TGTGCCAGCAGCTTAATTACAGGGAGCTCTGGGGCCAACGTCCTGACTTTC	CASSLITGSSGANVLTF
once	NA	TRBJ2-7	TRBV3-1/TRBV3-2	TGTGCCAGCAGCCAAGAATACAGTCCCTACGAGCAGTACTTC	CASSQEYSPYEQYF
once	TRBD1	TRBJ1-2	TRBV20-1	TGCAGTGCTAGTGCCGACAGGGGAGGTTATGGCTACACCTTC	CSASADRGGYGYTF
NA	TRBD1	TRBJ1-4	TRBV4-1	TGCGCCAGCAGTTCCGACAGGGGGAGCGAAAAACTGTTTTTT	CASSSDRGSEKLFF
NA	NA	TRBJ1-2	TRBV18	TGTGCCAGCTCACCGGACAGTTATGGCTACACCTTC	CASSPDSYGYTF
NA	TRBD1	TRBJ1-1	TRBV19	TGTGCCAGTAGTGAGGGACAGAGGTACACTGAAGCTTTCTTT	CASSEGQRYTEAFF
NA	NA	TRBJ2-1	TRBV7-9	TGTGCCAGCAGCTTAGTGTCGGATGAGCAGTTCTTC	CASSLVSDEQFF
NA	NA	TRBJ1-5	TRBV28	TGTGCCAGCAGTTTGGACAGCAACAATCAGCCCCAGCATTTT	CASSLDSNNQPQHF
NA	TRBD1	TRBJ2-2	TRBV12-5	TGTGCTAGTGGTCTGCGGCCGGGACAGGCGAACACCGGGGAGCTGTTTTTT	CASGLRPGQANTGELFF
few	NA	TRBJ1-5	TRBV5-5	TGTGCCAGCAGCACCTCCGGGGGAAGCAATCAGCCCCAGCATTTT	CASSTSGGSNQPQHF
NA	NA	TRBJ1-6	TRBV18	TGTGCCAGCTCACCGGGGGGGGGCTACGATTCACCCCTCCACTTT	CASSPGGGYDSPLHF
once	NA	TRBJ1-5	TRBV30	TGTGCCTGGAGTGTACAGGACAATCAGCCCCAGCATTTT	CAWSVQDNQPQHF
NA	TRBD2	TRBJ2-2	TRBV27	TGTGCCAGCAGTTTAGTCGGCTCGGGGGGGCCCGGGGAGCTGTTTTTT	CASSLVGSGGPGELFF
few	TRBD1	TRBJ1-2	TRBV6-5	TGTGCCAGCAGCTGGGCGGGACAGGCTCTTGGCTACACCTTC	CASSWAGQALGYTF
NA	TRBD2	TRBJ2-3	TRBV5-4	TGTGCCAGCAGCTTGAAACTAGCGGAGACAAATACGCAGTATTTT	CASSLKLAETNTQYF
once	NA	TRBJ2-7	TRBV18	TGTGCCAGCTCAGCCCGGGACTCGGACTACGAGCAGTACTTC	CASSARDSDYEQYF